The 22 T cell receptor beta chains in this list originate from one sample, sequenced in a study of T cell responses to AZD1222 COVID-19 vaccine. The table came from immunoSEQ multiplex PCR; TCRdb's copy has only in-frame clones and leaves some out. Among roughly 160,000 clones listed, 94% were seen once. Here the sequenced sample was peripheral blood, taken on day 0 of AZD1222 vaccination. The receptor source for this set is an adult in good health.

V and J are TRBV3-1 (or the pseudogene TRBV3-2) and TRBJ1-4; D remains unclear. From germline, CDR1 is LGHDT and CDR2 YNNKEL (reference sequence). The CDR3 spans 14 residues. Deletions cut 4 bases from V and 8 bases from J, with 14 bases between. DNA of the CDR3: TGTGCCAGCAGCCCCTTCTCCTCGGGGGAAAAACTGTTTTTT. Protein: CASSPFSSGEKLFF.

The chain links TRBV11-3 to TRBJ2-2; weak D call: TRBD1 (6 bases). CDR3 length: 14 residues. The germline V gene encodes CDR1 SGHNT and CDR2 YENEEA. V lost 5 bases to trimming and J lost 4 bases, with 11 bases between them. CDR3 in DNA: TGTGCCAGCAGCCCAGGGGTGGGCACCGGGGAGCTGTTTTTT. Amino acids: CASSPGVGTGELFF.

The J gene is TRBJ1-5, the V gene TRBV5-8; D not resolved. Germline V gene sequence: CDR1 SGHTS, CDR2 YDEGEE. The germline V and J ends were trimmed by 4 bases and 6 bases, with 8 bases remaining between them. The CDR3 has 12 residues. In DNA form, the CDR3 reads TGTGCCAGCAGCCCCGAGGTTCAGCCCCAGCATTTT. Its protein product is CASSPEVQPQHF.

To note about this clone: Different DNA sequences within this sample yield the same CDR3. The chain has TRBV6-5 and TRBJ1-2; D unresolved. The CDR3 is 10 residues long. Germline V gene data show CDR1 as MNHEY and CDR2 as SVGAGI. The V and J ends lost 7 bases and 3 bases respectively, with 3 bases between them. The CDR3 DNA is TGTGCCAGCACCGACTATGGCTACACCTTC. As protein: CASTDYGYTF.

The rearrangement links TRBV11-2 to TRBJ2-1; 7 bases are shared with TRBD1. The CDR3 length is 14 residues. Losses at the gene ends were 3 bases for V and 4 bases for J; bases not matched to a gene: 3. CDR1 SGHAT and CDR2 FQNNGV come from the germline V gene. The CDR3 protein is CASSFGTVYNEQFF. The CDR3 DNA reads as TGTGCCAGCAGCTTCGGGACAGTATACAATGAGCAGTTCTTC.

The CDR3 region is CATRRGGLAYNEQFF. As DNA, the CDR3 is TGTGCCACCCGCCGAGGGGGACTAGCCTACAATGAGCAGTTCTTC. The chain links TRBV19 to TRBJ2-1, with 8 bases that match TRBD2. The CDR3 loop spans 15 amino acids. V shed 10 bases and J 2 bases; nucleotides not matched to a gene: 10. Germline V gene data show CDR1 as LNHDA and CDR2 as SQIVND (reference sequence).

This chain's CDR3 is CASSTGTGIEKLFF. Here the CDR3 DNA reads TGTGCCTCATCAACGGGCACAGGAATTGAAAAACTGTTTTTT. The chain has TRBV30 and TRBJ1-4, with D perhaps TRBD1 (5 bases). This CDR3 has 14 amino acids. Trimming took 7 bases from V and 7 from J, leaving 19 bases between them. Per the germline V gene, CDR1 is GTSNPN and CDR2 is SVGIG (reference sequence).

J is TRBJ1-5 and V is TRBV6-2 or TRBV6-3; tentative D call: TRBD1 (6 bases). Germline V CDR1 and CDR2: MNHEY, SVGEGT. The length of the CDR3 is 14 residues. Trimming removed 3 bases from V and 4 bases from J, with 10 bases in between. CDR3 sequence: CASSYLGANQPQHF. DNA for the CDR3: TGTGCCAGCAGTTATTTGGGGGCGAATCAGCCCCAGCATTTT.

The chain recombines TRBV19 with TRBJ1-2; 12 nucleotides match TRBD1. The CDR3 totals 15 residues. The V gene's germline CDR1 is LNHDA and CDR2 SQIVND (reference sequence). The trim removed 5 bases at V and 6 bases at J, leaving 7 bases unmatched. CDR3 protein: CASSFGTGGSDGYTF. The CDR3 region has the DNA TGTGCCAGTAGTTTCGGGACAGGGGGCTCAGATGGCTACACCTTC.

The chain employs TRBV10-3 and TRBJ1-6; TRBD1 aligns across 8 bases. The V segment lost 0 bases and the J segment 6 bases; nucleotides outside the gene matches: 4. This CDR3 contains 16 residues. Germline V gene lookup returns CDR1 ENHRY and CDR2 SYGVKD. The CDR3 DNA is TGTGCCATCAGTGAGTCATCCGGACAGGGTAATTCACCCCTCCACTTT. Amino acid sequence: CAISESSGQGNSPLHF.

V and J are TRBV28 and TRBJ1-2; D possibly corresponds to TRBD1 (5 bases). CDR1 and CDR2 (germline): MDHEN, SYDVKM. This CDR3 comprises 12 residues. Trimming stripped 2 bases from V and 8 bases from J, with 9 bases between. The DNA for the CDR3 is TGTGCCAGCAGTTTACCAGCAGGGGGCTACACCTTC. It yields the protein CASSLPAGGYTF.

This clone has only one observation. CDR3 amino acids: CASSDSLNSPLHF. The CDR3 coding sequence is TGTGCCAGCAGTGACTCCCTCAATTCACCCCTCCACTTT. The chain recombines TRBV6-4 with TRBJ1-6; D is unresolved. Trimming removed 0 bases at V and 7 bases at J, with 4 bases between. The CDR3 covers 13 residues. Per the germline V gene, CDR1 is MRHNA and CDR2 is SNTAGT.

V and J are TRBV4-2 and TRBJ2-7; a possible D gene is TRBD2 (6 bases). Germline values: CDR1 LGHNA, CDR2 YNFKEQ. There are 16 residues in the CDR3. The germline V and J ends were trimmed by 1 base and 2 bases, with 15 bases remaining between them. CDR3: CASSQAGGSLTYEQYF. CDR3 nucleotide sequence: TGTGCCAGCAGCCAAGCCGGGGGATCCCTAACCTACGAGCAGTACTTC.

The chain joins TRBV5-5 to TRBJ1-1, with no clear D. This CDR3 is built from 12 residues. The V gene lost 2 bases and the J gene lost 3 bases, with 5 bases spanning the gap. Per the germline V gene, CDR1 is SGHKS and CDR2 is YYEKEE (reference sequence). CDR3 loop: CASSFVDTEAFF. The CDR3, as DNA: TGTGCCAGCAGCTTCGTGGACACTGAAGCTTTCTTT.

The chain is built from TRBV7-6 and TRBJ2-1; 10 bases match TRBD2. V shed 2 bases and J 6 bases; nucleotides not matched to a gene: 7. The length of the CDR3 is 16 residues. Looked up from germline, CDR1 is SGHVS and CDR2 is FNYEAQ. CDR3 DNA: TGTGCCAGCAGCTTACCCGGACTAGCGGACATCAATGAGCAGTTCTTC. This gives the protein CASSLPGLADINEQFF.

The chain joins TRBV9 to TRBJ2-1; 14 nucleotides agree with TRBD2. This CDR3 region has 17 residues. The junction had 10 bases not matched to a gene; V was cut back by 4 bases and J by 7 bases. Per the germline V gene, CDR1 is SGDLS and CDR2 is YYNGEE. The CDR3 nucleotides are TGTGCCAGCAGCCCCGGAAGGACTAGCGGGAGGAGGAATGAGCAGTTCTTC. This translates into CASSPGRTSGRRNEQFF.

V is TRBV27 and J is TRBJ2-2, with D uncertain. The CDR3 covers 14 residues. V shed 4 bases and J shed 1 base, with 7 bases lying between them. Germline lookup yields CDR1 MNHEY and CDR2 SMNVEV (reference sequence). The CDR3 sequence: CASSWRQNTGELFF. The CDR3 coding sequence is TGTGCCAGCAGTTGGCGGCAGAACACCGGGGAGCTGTTTTTT.

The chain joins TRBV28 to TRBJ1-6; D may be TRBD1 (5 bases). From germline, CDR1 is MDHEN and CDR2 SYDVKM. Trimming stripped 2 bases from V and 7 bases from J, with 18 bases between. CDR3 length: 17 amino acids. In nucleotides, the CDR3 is TGTGCCAGCAGTTTAGATTCCGGGGGAGTTAAAAATTCACCCCTCCACTTT. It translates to CASSLDSGGVKNSPLHF.

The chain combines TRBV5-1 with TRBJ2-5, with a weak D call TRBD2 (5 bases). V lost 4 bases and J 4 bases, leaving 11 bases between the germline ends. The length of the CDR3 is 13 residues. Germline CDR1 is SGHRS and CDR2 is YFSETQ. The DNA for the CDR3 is TGCGCCAGCAGCCTATCGAGGGTAGAGACCCAGTACTTC. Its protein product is CASSLSRVETQYF.

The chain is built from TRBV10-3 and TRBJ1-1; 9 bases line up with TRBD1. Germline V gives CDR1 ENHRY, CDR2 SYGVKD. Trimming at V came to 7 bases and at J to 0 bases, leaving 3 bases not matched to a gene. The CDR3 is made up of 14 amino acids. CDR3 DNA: TGTGCCATCACGGGGACAGGGATGAACACTGAAGCTTTCTTT. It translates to CAITGTGMNTEAFF.

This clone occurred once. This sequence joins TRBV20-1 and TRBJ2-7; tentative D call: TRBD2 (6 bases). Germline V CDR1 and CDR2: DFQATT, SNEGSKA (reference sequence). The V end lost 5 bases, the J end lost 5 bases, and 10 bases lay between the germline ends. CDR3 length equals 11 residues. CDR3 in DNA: TGCAGTGCTGGGGAGGCCCACGAGCAGTACTTC. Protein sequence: CSAGEAHEQYF.

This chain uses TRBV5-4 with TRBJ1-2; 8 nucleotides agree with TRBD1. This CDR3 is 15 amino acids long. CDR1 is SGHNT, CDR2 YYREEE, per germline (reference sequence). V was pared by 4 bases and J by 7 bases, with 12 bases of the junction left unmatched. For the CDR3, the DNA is TGTGCCAGCAGCCCCGATCTTCAGGGGGCAGGTGGCTACACCTTC. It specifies CASSPDLQGAGGYTF.